A single sample gave rise to the 25 T cell receptor beta chains below, sequenced in a study of T cell therapy after organ transplantation. For these TCRs, the target antigens are not known. Time point indicated: 4-8 weeks after completion of therapy. Clones were sequenced by immunoSEQ multiplex PCR, and TCRdb holds only the in-frame ones, with some missing. The data show under 3,500 clones, around 69% seen once. The source was CD8+ T cells from blood, collected after autologous CMV-specific T cell therapy. Source of these receptors: a human patient who had received a solid organ transplant and had CMV disease. Some T cells may be the graft donor's.

This clone turned up a few times. CDR3 in DNA: TGTGCCAGCAGCTACGACAGGCAGAACACTGAAGCTTTCTTT. This codes for CASSYDRQNTEAFF. The chain links TRBV13 to TRBJ1-1, with a tentative D call TRBD1 (6 bases). The V gene's germline CDR1 is PRHDT and CDR2 FYEKMQ (reference sequence). The CDR3 totals 14 residues. V lost 4 bases and J lost 1, with 10 bases in between.

This clone appeared a few times. The chain joins TRBV6-1 to TRBJ2-1, with 8 bases fitting TRBD2. The CDR3 is 15 residues long. Losses at the gene ends were 4 bases for V and 1 base for J; bases not matched to a gene: 3. Germline loops: CDR1 MNHNS, CDR2 SASEGT. CDR3: CASSAAGDSYNEQFF. As DNA, the CDR3 is TGTGCCAGCAGTGCAGCGGGAGATTCCTACAATGAGCAGTTCTTC.

J is TRBJ1-2 and V is TRBV6-5; possibly TRBD1 for D (5 bases). CDR3 size: 13 residues. Germline lookup yields CDR1 MNHEY and CDR2 SVGAGI. The V gene lost 5 bases and the J gene lost 6 bases, with 13 bases spanning the gap. CDR3 amino acids: CASSETGPNGYTF. CDR3 nucleotides: TGTGCCAGCAGTGAAACAGGCCCTAATGGCTACACCTTC.

The table lists this clone with a few counts. This chain uses TRBV27 with TRBJ1-5; D possibly corresponds to TRBD1 (6 bases). Germline V gene lookup returns CDR1 MNHEY and CDR2 SMNVEV (reference sequence). Between the trimmed V and J ends, which lost 2 bases and 4 bases, there was a span of 9 bases. The CDR3 has 14 amino acids. CDR3 nucleotide sequence: TGTGCCAGCAGTTTACTGCAGGGGAATCAGCCCCAGCATTTT. This encodes CASSLLQGNQPQHF.

The CDR3 sequence: CASSLRGLGNEQFF. As DNA, the CDR3 is TGTGCCAGCAGCTTAAGGGGGCTGGGCAATGAGCAGTTCTTC. The chain employs TRBV5-4 and TRBJ2-1; 7 positions agree with TRBD1. The J segment lost 6 bases and the V segment lost 2 bases, leaving 5 bases of the junction unmatched. The CDR3 runs 14 residues. CDR1 is SGHNT, CDR2 YYREEE, per germline (reference sequence).

The chain links TRBV5-6 to TRBJ2-6; no reliable D call. The CDR3 has 14 residues. Germline lookup yields CDR1 SGHDT and CDR2 YYEEEE. V lost 4 bases and J 0 bases, leaving 5 bases between the germline ends. Here the CDR3 DNA reads TGTGCCAGCAGCCTAGGCTCTGGGGCCAACGTCCTGACTTTC. This gives the protein CASSLGSGANVLTF.

Concerning this clone itself: The sample carries other DNA sequences with the same CDR3. The chain links TRBV4-1 to TRBJ1-3; D perhaps matches TRBD1 (5 bases). CDR3 length: 16 amino acids. Germline lookup yields CDR1 MGHRA and CDR2 YSYEKL. V was trimmed by 0 bases and J by 0 bases, leaving 9 bases between them. CDR3 bases: TGCGCCAGCAGCCAAGATTCGGGGGGCTCTGGAAACACCATATATTTT. It specifies CASSQDSGGSGNTIYF.

The CDR3 region is CASSQDGTGYSNEQFF. The CDR3 region has the DNA TGCGCCAGCAGCCAAGATGGGACAGGGTACTCCAATGAGCAGTTCTTC. V is TRBV4-3 and J is TRBJ2-1; TRBD1 agrees at 9 bases. Germline lookup yields CDR1 LGHNA and CDR2 YSLEER. The CDR3 totals 16 residues. The V and J ends lost 0 bases and 6 bases, in that order; junction bases with no gene match: 6.

This clone was seen a few times. This same CDR3 is encoded by further DNA sequences in the sample. V is TRBV5-6 and J is TRBJ2-7, with D perhaps TRBD1 or TRBD2 (5 bases each). V shed 0 bases and J shed 6 bases, with 10 bases lying between them. CDR3 length: 13 amino acids. Germline lookup yields CDR1 SGHDT and CDR2 YYEEEE. DNA for the CDR3: TGTGCCAGCAGCTTGGTGGGACGGACCGAGCAGTACGTC. This gives the protein CASSLVGRTEQYV.

The CDR3 reads CSVVPGLTSQETQYF. DNA of the CDR3: TGCAGCGTTGTGCCGGGACTCACCTCACAAGAGACCCAGTACTTC. The V and J genes are TRBV29-1 and TRBJ2-5; perhaps TRBD2 as D (6 bases). V lost 4 bases and J 2 bases, leaving 17 bases between the germline ends. Germline V lookup: CDR1 SQVTM, CDR2 ANQGSEA. CDR3 length: 15 amino acids.

The rearrangement links TRBV18 to TRBJ2-2, with unresolved D. V lost 6 bases and J lost 5, with 7 bases in between. This CDR3 region has 12 residues. Germline values: CDR1 KGHSH, CDR2 LQKENI. The CDR3 DNA sequence: TGTGCCAGCTCCCCAGGAACCGGGGAGCTGTTTTTT. It is translated as CASSPGTGELFF.

This clone was detected only once. The CDR3 region has the DNA TGTGCCTGGAGTTCGGGGGGTAGCTCCTACGAGCAGTACTTC. It is translated as CAWSSGGSSYEQYF. The chain has TRBV30 and TRBJ2-7, with 7 bases identical to TRBD2. V was pared by 2 bases and J by 0 bases, with 4 bases of the junction left unmatched. Germline V gives CDR1 GTSNPN, CDR2 SVGIG (reference sequence). The CDR3 contains 14 residues.

The genes are TRBV5-1 and TRBJ1-6; no reliable D call. The CDR3 is 14 amino acids. Germline V gene lookup returns CDR1 SGHRS and CDR2 YFSETQ. V gave up 0 bases and J gave up 5 bases, with 6 bases separating them. The CDR3 DNA is TGCGCCAGCAGCTTGGGGGGAGATAATTCACCCCTCCACTTT. As protein: CASSLGGDNSPLHF.

The rearrangement uses TRBV9 and TRBJ2-7; TRBD1 matches at 7 bases. Germline trimming cut 4 bases from V and 2 bases from J; bases unmatched to any gene: 6. The CDR3 covers 14 residues. Germline values: CDR1 SGDLS, CDR2 YYNGEE. This CDR3 is CASSTAGGPYEQYF. CDR3 coding DNA: TGTGCCAGCAGCACGGCAGGGGGACCCTACGAGCAGTACTTC.

This chain joins TRBV9 and TRBJ2-1, with D possibly TRBD2 on 7 matching bases. CDR3 length: 13 amino acids. CDR1 is SGDLS and CDR2 is YYNGEE in the germline V gene. Trimming took off 4 bases at V and 10 bases at J, with 15 bases between the two ends. The CDR3 reads CASSLGGAGEQFF. The CDR3 DNA sequence: TGTGCCAGCAGCCTTGGGGGGGCAGGGGAGCAGTTCTTC.

This clone is a singleton in its sample. V gene TRBV27 combines with J gene TRBJ2-1; 8 bases fit TRBD1. V lost 4 bases, J lost 8 bases, and 4 bases stayed unmatched. Per germline, CDR1 MNHEY and CDR2 SMNVEV (reference sequence). CDR3 length: 13 amino acids. CDR3 bases: TGTGCCAGCAGTTCCGGACAGGGTGATGAGCAGTTCTTC. Translating it yields CASSSGQGDEQFF.

The chain has TRBV6-5 and TRBJ2-3; D is possibly TRBD2 (5 bases). CDR1 MNHEY and CDR2 SVGAGI come from the germline V gene. This CDR3 comprises 14 residues. Trimming left V 1 base short and J 4 bases short, with 9 bases between. CDR3 in DNA: TGTGCCAGCAGTTACTTCTTGGGAGCAGATACGCAGTATTTT. Amino acid sequence: CASSYFLGADTQYF.

The V gene is TRBV5-5, the J gene TRBJ2-7, with 8 bases aligning to TRBD2. The CDR3 length is 14 residues. The V gene end was trimmed by 1 base and the J gene end by 2 bases; junction bases not matched to a gene: 2. The germline CDR1 and CDR2 sequences are SGHKS and YYEKEE (reference sequence). In DNA, the CDR3 is TGTGCCAGCAGCTTGAGTAGCGGGGCCTACGAGCAGTACGTC. It translates to CASSLSSGAYEQYV.

This clone was counted between two and nine times. CDR3 sequence: CASSLASSNTGELFF. CDR3 DNA: TGCGCCAGCAGCTTGGCCTCCTCGAACACCGGGGAGCTGTTTTTT. This rearrangement joins TRBV5-1 to TRBJ2-2; no clear D gene. The V end lost 0 bases, the J end lost 0 bases, and 6 bases lay between the germline ends. The CDR3 length is 15 residues. The germline V gene encodes CDR1 SGHRS and CDR2 YFSETQ.

This chain joins TRBV13 and TRBJ2-1; TRBD2 matches 13 bases. Trimming removed 4 bases from V and 3 bases from J; junction bases left unmatched: 0. This CDR3 is 15 amino acids long. The germline V gene has CDR1 PRHDT and CDR2 FYEKMQ (reference sequence). The DNA for the CDR3 is TGTGCCAGCAGCTGGACTAGCGGGAGCTACAATGAGCAGTTCTTC. Translated, it gives CASSWTSGSYNEQFF.

V gene TRBV7-8 combines with J gene TRBJ2-5; 7 positions agree with TRBD1. The CDR3 extends over 16 amino acids. With V trimmed by 5 bases and J by 0 bases, 9 bases remained unmatched. The germline V gene has CDR1 SGHVS and CDR2 FQNEAQ. The CDR3 nucleotides read TGTGCCAGCAGCCCCCAGGGGGTAGAAAACCAAGAGACCCAGTACTTC. This gives the protein CASSPQGVENQETQYF.

The chain carries TRBV4-2 and TRBJ2-1; no reliable D call. The CDR3 runs to 16 residues. Germline V CDR1 and CDR2: LGHNA, YNFKEQ. Trimming shortened V by 5 bases and J by 3 bases, and 17 bases separated the two germline ends. The CDR3 bases are TGTGCCAGCAGCTCTTACCACATCTCTATCTACAATGAGCAGTTCTTC. Its translation: CASSSYHISIYNEQFF.

J is TRBJ1-1 and V is TRBV7-9, with D unclear. The germline gives CDR1 SEHNR, CDR2 FQNEAQ (reference sequence). The CDR3 has 13 amino acids. V lost 1 base and J lost 8, with 11 bases in between. The DNA for the CDR3 is TGTGCCAGCAGCTTAGATATAGGGCAAGAAGCTTTCTTT. Translation: CASSLDIGQEAFF.

This clone was counted a few times. V usage is TRBV27 and J usage is TRBJ1-3; 10 bases align to TRBD1. The CDR3 totals 15 residues. CDR1 MNHEY and CDR2 SMNVEV come from the germline V gene (reference sequence). V gave up 5 bases and J gave up 5 bases; unmatched junction bases: 6. CDR3 sequence: CASSPGQGTRNTIYF. The CDR3 coding sequence is TGTGCCAGCAGTCCGGGACAGGGGACAAGAAACACCATATATTTT.

This chain links TRBV4-1 with TRBJ2-1; a weak D match, TRBD1 (6 bases). The CDR3 extends over 14 amino acids. Between the trimmed V and J ends, which lost 1 base and 7 bases, there was a span of 11 bases. Germline CDR1 MGHRA, CDR2 YSYEKL. CDR3 amino acids: CASSQGLGTNEQFF. The CDR3 DNA reads TGCGCCAGCAGCCAAGGTTTAGGGACAAATGAGCAGTTCTTC.